The rows below give T cell receptor beta chains drawn from one sample of a study of shared clonotypes between healthy human individuals. Sequencing used immunoSEQ multiplex PCR; TCRdb keeps in-frame clones, though not all of them. The data hold some 790,000 clones, with 55% to 75% observed a single time. Specimen: memory CD4+ T cells sorted from blood. The origin of the receptors is a woman aged 30 to 39 in good health. Each CDR3 is given without its conserved first and last residue.

j_call v_call cdr3_aa
TRBJ1-6 TRBV9 ASSNSPIGNSPLH
TRBJ2-7 TRBV11-2 ASSLGPAGKYEQY
TRBJ2-5 TRBV5-6 ASSLITGLGSGETQY
TRBJ2-3 TRBV6-1 ASSEPDTQY
TRBJ2-5 TRBV25-1 ASSESRGLAGGRETQY
TRBJ2-1 TRBV7-9 ASSSPGLVLHEQF
TRBJ2-1 TRBV6-5 ASWLGVYNEQF
TRBJ2-1 TRBV7-8 ASSPRRLGGRRVEQF
TRBJ2-1 TRBV5-3 ARSTSLAERYNEQF
TRBJ1-2 TRBV18 ASSPGADYGYT